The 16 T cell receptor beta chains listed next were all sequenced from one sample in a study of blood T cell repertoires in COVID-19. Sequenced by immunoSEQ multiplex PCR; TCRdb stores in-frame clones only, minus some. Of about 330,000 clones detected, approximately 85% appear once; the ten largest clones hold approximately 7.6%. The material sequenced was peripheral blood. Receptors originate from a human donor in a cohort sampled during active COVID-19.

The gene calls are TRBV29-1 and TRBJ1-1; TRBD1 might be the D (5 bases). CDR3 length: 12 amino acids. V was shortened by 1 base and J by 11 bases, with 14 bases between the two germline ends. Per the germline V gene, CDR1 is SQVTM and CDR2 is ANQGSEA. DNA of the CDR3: TGCAGCGTTGAAGGGCAGGGTGAGGTGGCTTTCTTT. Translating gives CSVEGQGEVAFF. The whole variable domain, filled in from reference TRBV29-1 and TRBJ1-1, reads SAVISQKPSRDICQRGTSLTIQCQVDSQVTMMFWYRQQPGQSLTLIATANQGSEATYESGFVIDKFPISRPNLTFSTLTVSNMSPEDSSIYLCSVEGQGEVAFFGQGTRLTVV.

This chain's CDR3 is CASSFRGDTQYF. CDR3 nucleotide sequence: TGTGCCAGCAGCTTTAGGGGAGATACGCAGTATTTT. The chain links TRBV7-2 to TRBJ2-3, with D possibly TRBD1 on 5 matching bases. The germline V gene encodes CDR1 SGHTA and CDR2 FQGNSA. The CDR3 is made up of 12 amino acids. V dropped 3 bases and J dropped 5 bases, with 6 bases sitting between them.

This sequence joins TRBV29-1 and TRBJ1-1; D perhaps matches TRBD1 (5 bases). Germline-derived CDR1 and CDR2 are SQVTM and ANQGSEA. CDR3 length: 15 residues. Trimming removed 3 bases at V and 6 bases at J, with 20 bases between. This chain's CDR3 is CSVERSKSGDAEAFF. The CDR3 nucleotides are TGCAGCGTTGAGAGATCAAAGTCGGGGGACGCTGAAGCTTTCTTT. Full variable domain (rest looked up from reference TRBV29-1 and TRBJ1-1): SAVISQKPSRDICQRGTSLTIQCQVDSQVTMMFWYRQQPGQSLTLIATANQGSEATYESGFVIDKFPISRPNLTFSTLTVSNMSPEDSSIYLCSVERSKSGDAEAFFGQGTRLTVV.

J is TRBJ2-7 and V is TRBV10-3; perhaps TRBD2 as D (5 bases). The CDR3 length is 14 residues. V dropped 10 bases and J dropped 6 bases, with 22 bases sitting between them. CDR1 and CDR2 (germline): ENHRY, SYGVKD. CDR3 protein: CATMDGSSSGEQYF. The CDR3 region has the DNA TGTGCCACCATGGATGGGTCGTCGAGCGGCGAGCAGTACTTC.

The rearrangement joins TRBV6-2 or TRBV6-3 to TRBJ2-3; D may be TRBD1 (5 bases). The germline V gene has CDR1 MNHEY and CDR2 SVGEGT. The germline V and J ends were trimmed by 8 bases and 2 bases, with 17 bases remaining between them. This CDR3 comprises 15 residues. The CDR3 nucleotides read TGTGCCAGCCGCCTGGGGCTAGACCACACAGATACGCAGTATTTT. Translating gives CASRLGLDHTDTQYF.

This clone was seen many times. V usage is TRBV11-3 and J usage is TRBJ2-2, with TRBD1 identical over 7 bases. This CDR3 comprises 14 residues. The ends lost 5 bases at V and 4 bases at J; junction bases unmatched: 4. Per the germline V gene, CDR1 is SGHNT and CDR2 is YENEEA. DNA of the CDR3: TGTGCCAGCAGCGGACAGGATACCACCGGGGAGCTGTTTTTT. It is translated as CASSGQDTTGELFF. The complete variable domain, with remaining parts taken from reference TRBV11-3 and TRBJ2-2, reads EAGVVQSPRYKIIEKKQPVAFWCNPISGHNTLYWYLQNLGQGPELLIRYENEEAVDDSQLPKDRFSAERLKGVDSTLKIQPAELGDSAVYLCASSGQDTTGELFFGEGSRLTVL.

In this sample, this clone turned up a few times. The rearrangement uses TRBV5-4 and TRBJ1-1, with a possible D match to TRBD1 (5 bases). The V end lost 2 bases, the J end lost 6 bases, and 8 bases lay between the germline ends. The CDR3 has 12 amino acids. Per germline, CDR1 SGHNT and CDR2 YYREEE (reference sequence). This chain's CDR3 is CASSFREAEAFF. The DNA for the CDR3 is TGTGCCAGCAGCTTCAGGGAGGCTGAAGCTTTCTTT.

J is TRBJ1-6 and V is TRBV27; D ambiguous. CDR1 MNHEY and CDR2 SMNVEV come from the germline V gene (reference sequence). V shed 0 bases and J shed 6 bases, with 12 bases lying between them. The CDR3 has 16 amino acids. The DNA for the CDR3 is TGTGCCAGCAGTTTATCGGAGCCGGCTCGTAATTCACCCCTCCACTTT. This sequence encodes CASSLSEPARNSPLHF.

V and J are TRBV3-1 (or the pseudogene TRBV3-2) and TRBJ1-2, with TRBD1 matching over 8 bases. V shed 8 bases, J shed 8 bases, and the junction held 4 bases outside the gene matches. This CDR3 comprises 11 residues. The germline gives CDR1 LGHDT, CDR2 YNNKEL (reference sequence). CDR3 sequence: CASRQGIGYTF. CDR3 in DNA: TGTGCCAGCCGACAGGGGATCGGCTACACCTTC.

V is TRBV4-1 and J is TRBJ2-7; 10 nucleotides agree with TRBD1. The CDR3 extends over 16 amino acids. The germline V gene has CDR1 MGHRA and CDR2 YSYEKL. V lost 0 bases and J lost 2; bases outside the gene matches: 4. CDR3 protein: CASSQDRGTGAYEQYF. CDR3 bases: TGCGCCAGCAGCCAAGACCGAGGGACAGGGGCCTACGAGCAGTACTTC.

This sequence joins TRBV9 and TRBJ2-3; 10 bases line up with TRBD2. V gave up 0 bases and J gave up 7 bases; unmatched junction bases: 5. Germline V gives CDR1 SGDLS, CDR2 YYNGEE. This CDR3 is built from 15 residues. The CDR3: CASSVAASGGHTQYF. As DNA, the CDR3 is TGTGCCAGCAGCGTAGCGGCTAGCGGGGGACATACGCAGTATTTT.

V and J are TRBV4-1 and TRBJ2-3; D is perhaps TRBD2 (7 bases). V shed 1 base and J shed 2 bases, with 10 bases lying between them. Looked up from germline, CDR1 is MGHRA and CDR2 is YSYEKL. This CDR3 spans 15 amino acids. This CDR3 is CASSQVRGPTDTQYF. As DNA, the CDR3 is TGCGCCAGCAGCCAAGTGCGGGGGCCCACAGATACGCAGTATTTT.

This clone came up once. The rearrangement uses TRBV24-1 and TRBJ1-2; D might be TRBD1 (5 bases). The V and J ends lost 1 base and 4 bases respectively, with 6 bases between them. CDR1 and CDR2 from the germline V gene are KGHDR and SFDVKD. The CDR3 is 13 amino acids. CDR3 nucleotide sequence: TGTGCCACCAGTGATTTTGGGGCCTATGGCTACACCTTC. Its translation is CATSDFGAYGYTF.

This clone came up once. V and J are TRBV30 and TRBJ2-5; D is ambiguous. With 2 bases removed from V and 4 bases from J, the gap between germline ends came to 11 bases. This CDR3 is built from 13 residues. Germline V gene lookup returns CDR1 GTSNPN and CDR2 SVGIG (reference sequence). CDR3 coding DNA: TGTGCCTGGAGTAGTGGAACGGGAGAGACCCAGTACTTC. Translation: CAWSSGTGETQYF.

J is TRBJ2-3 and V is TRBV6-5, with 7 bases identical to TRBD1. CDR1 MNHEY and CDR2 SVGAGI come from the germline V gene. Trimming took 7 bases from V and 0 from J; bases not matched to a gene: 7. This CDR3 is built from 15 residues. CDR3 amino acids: CASTPGTASTDTQYF. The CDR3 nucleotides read TGTGCCAGCACCCCGGGGACAGCTAGCACAGATACGCAGTATTTT.

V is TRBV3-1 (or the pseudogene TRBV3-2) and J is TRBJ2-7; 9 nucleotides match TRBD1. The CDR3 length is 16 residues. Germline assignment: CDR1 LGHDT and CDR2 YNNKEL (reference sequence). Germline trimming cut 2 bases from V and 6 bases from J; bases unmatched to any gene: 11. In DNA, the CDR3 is TGTGCCAGCAGCCAAAATCGGGACAGGGTGGTCCTCGAGCAGTACTTC. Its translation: CASSQNRDRVVLEQYF.